What follows is one T cell receptor (beta chain) and its context. The antigen remains undetermined. 60 Vbeta and 13 Jbeta primers were used in PCR. The method was immunoSEQ multiplex PCR; TCRdb's version includes in-frame clones alone and lacks a portion of them. The data contain fewer than 70,000 clones, 80% of them singletons. This sample is part of a study of cytomegalovirus exposure and HLA in healthy donors. Overall study results and limits: An ancestry cluster, one associated with Asian ancestry, reportedly showed fewer N-insertions than the approximately 700-donor mean in a later analysis.

With 10 bases clipped from V and 6 bases from J, the junction kept 16 bases outside the gene matches. This CDR3 is built from 17 residues. Germline-derived CDR1 and CDR2 are ENHRY and SYGVKD. Sequenced material: PBMCs. This clonotype was sampled from a woman aged 40 to 49 in good health and CMV-seronegative. The gene calls are TRBV10-3 and TRBJ2-2; 11 positions agree with TRBD2. The CDR3 DNA reads as TGTGCCAACGCTATATCCAATAGCGGGAGGGTCCCCGGGGAGCTGTTTTTT. It translates to CANAISNSGRVPGELFF.